This entry describes one T cell receptor beta chain. Its antigen is undetermined. CDR1 and CDR2 (germline): SGHTA, FQGNSA. The CDR3 extends over 13 amino acids. V was cut by 5 bases and J by 10 bases, with 16 bases left in between. This sample was taken from a study of cytomegalovirus exposure and HLA in healthy donors. Whole-study results and caveats: Excluded were some V segments that proved indistinguishable, including TRBV6-2 and TRBV6-3. At a 0.05 false discovery rate, a later analysis found 18,000 or so TCR beta sequences to be associated with HLA alleles. Confirmation was obtained in vitro that a few CMV-associated chains are specific for CMV antigens.

With 60 Vbeta and 13 Jbeta primers, the PCR was carried out. The assay was immunoSEQ multiplex PCR, and TCRdb's table has in-frame clones only and misses some. The repertoire consists of around 150,000 clones, with about 85% occurring once and the leading ten covering more than 1.5%. The sequenced sample consisted of PBMCs. The clonotype originates from a man younger than 35 in good health and CMV-seronegative. This chain links TRBV7-2 with TRBJ2-3; possible D gene TRBD1, 7 bases. For the CDR3, the DNA is TGTGCCAGCAGCCCAAGCGGCGGGACAGCGCAGTATTTT. Protein sequence: CASSPSGGTAQYF.